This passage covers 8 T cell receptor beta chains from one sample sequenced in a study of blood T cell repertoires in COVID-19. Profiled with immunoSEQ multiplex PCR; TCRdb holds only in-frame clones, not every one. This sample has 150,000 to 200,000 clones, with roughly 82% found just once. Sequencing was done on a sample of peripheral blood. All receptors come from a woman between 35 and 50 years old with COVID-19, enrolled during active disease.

In DNA form, the CDR3 reads TGTGCCAGTAGTATGTACTTGAGGGACACCATATATTTT. Its protein product is CASSMYLRDTIYF. The chain joins TRBV19 to TRBJ1-3; no clear D. Germline loops: CDR1 LNHDA, CDR2 SQIVND (reference sequence). The CDR3 loop spans 13 amino acids. Between the trimmed V and J ends, which lost 3 bases and 8 bases, there was a span of 11 bases.

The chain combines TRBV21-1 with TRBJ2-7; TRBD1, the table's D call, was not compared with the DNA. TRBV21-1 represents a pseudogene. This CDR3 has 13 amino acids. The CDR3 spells CASSKGPSYEQYV. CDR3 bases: TGTGCCAGCAGCAAAGGGCCCAGTTACGAGCAGTACGTC.

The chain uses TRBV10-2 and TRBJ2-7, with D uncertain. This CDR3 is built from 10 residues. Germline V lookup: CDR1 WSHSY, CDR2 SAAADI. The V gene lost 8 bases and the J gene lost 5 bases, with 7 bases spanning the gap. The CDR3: CASARNEQYF. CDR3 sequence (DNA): TGCGCCAGCGCGAGGAACGAGCAGTACTTC.

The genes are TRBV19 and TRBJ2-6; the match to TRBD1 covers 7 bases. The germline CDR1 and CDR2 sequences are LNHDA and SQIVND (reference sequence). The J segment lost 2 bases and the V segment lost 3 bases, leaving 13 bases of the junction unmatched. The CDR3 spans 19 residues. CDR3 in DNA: TGTGCCAGTAGTATCCCACGACAGGGAATAGGACCTGGGGCCAACGTCCTGACTTTC. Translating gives CASSIPRQGIGPGANVLTF.

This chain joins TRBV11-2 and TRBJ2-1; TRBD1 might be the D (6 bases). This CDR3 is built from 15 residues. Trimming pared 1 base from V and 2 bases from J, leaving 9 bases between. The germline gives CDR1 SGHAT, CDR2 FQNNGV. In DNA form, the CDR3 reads TGTGCCAGCAGCTTAGTTGGGGGCGCCTACAATGAGCAGTTCTTC. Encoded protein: CASSLVGGAYNEQFF.

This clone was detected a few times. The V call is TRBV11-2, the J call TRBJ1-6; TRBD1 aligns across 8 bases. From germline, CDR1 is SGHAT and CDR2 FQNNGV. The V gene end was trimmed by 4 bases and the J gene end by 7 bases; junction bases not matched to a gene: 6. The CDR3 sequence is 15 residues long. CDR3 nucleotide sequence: TGTGCCAGCAGCTCCCAAAGACAGGGGAATTCACCCCTCCACTTT. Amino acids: CASSSQRQGNSPLHF.

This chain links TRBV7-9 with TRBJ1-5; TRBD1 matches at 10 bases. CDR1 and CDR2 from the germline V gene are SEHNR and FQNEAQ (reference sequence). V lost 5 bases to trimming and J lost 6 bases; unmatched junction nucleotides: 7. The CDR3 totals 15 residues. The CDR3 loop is CASSRTGGGRQPQHF. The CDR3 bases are TGTGCCAGCAGCCGGACAGGGGGGGGTCGTCAGCCCCAGCATTTT.

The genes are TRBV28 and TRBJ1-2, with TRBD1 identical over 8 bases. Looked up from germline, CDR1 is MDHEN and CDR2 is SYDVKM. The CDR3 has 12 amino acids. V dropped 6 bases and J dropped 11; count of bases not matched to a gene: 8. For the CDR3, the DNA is TGTGCCAGCAGAAGCCGGGACAGGAAATACACCTTC. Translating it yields CASRSRDRKYTF.